This TCR beta chain is drawn from a study of blood T cells in healthy people across ages. A second PCR, run for roughly 7 to 11 cycles, used a sample-barcoded 5' primer plus a J-beta primer mix. TCRdb called the 5' RACE reads again in MiXCR, with one record for every CDR3 protein. Of some 1.4 million distinct CDR3 sequences detected, 35% to 45% appear once; the ten largest clones hold around 8%. V was trimmed by 7 bases and J by 6 bases, leaving 7 bases between them. Germline assignment: CDR1 DFQATT and CDR2 SNEGSKA (reference sequence). The CDR3 is 10 residues long. The TCR sequence derives from a young woman in good health. This chain uses TRBV20-1 with TRBJ1-5, with D unclear. Sequencing used blood. The DNA of the CDR3 is TGCAGTGTCGCGCTTCAGCCCCAGCATTTT. Protein product: CSVALQPQHF.